This T cell receptor beta chain emerged from a study of T cells in Graves' hyperthyroidism and ophthalmopathy. This clonotype was observed at least ten times. V dropped 8 bases and J dropped 2; count of bases not matched to a gene: 10. The CDR3 contains 15 residues. Germline-derived CDR1 and CDR2 are SEHNR and FQNEAQ (reference sequence). The TCR beta CDR3 regions underwent amplification using RNA transcripts as the source. Carried out on the TCR CDR3, a first-round RT-PCR used the HTBI primer set. TCRdb analysed the multiplex PCR reads with MiXCR anew, one entry per CDR3 protein. The repertoire includes some 500,000 distinct CDR3 sequences, approximately 15% of them detected once, and about 17% sits in the top ten.

The TCR sequence derives from a young woman with Graves' hyperthyroidism. Material for sequencing was blood. The V gene is TRBV7-9, the J gene TRBJ2-7; 9 bases align to TRBD1. The CDR3 coding sequence is TGTGCCAGCGAGAACAGGGGGCACGGAACCTACGAGCAGTACTTC. This sequence encodes CASENRGHGTYEQYF.